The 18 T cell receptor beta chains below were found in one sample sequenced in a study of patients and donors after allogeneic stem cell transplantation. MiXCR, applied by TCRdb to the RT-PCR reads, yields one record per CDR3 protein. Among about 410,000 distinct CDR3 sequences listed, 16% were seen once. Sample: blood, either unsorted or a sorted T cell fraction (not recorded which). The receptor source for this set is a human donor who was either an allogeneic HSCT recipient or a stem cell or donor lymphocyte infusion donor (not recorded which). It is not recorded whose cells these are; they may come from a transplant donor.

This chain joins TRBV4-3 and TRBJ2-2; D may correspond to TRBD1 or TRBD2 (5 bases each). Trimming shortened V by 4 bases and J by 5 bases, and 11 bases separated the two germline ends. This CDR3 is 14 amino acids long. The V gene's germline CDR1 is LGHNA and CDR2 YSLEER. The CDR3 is CASSPEGYTGELFF. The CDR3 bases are TGCGCCAGCAGCCCAGAGGGGTATACCGGGGAGCTGTTTTTT.

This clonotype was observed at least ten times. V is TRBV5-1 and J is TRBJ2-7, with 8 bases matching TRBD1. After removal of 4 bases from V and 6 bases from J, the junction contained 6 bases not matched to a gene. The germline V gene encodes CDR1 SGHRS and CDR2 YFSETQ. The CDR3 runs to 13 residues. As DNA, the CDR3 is TGCGCCAGCAGCCCAACAGGGGGTTTCGAGCAGTACTTC. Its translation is CASSPTGGFEQYF.

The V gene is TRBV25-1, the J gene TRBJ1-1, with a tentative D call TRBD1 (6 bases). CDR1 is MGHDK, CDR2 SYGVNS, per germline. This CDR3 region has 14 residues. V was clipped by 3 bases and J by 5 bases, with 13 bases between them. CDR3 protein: CASSDPSRGTEAFF. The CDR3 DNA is TGTGCCAGCAGTGATCCGAGCAGGGGAACTGAAGCTTTCTTT.

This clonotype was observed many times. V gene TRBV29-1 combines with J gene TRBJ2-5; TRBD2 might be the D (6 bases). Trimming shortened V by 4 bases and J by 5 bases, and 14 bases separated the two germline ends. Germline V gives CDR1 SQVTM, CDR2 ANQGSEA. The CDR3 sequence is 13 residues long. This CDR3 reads CSVALSGSETQYF. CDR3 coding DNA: TGCAGCGTTGCCCTTTCCGGGAGTGAGACCCAGTACTTC.

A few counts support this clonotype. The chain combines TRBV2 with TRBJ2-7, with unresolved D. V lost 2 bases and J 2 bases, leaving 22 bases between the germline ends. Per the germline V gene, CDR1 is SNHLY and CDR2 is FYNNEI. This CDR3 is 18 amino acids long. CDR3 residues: CASSEPNGLRLLPYEQYF. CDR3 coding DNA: TGTGCCAGCAGTGAACCTAATGGGTTGCGACTCCTGCCCTACGAGCAGTACTTC. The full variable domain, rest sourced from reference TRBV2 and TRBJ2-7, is EPEVTQTPSHQVTQMGQEVILRCVPISNHLYFYWYRQILGQKVEFLVSFYNNEISEKSEIFDDQFSVERPDGSNFTLKIRSTKLEDSAMYFCASSEPNGLRLLPYEQYFGPGTRLTVT.

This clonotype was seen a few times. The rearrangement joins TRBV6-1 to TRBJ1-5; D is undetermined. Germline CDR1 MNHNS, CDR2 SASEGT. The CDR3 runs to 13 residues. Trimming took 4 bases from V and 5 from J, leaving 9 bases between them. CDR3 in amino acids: CASSGAPYQPQHF. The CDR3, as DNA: TGTGCCAGCAGTGGGGCGCCTTATCAGCCCCAGCATTTT.

The CDR3 DNA reads as TGTGCCAGCAGTGGGTCAGGGAATTACAATGAGCAGTTCTTC. It translates to CASSGSGNYNEQFF. The V and J genes are TRBV2 and TRBJ2-1; possibly TRBD1 for D (5 bases). The CDR3 has 14 amino acids. The ends were cut back, 4 bases at V and 4 bases at J, with 11 bases in the middle. In germline, CDR1 is SNHLY, CDR2 FYNNEI.

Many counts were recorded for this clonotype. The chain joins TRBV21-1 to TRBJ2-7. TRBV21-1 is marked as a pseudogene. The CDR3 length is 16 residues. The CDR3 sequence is CASSKEDVKYSYEQYF. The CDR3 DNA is TGTGCCAGCAGCAAAGAAGACGTCAAATACTCCTACGAGCAGTACTTC.

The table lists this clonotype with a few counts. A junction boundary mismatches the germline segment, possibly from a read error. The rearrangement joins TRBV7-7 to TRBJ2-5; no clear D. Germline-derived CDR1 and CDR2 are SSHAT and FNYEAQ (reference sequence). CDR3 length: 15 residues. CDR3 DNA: TGTGCTAGCAGCCCCCTGTTAACTGCCCAAGAGACCCAGTACTTC. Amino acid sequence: CASSPLLTAQETQYF.

As DNA, the CDR3 is TGCAGTGCTAGAGATCCTCGTGGGCAGGGAAGGGTGCAGTACTTC. It codes for CSARDPRGQGRVQYF. The chain combines TRBV20-1 with TRBJ2-7; possibly TRBD1 for D (5 bases). Germline V gene sequence: CDR1 DFQATT, CDR2 SNEGSKA (reference sequence). This CDR3 comprises 15 residues. Trimming left V 0 bases short and J 9 bases short, with 21 bases between.

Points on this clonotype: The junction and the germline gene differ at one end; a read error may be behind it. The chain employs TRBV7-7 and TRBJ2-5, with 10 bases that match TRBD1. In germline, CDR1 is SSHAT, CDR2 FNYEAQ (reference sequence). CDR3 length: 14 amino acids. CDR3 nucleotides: TGTGCTAGCAGCTTCGGGACAGGGGAGGAGACCCAGTACTTC. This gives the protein CASSFGTGEETQYF. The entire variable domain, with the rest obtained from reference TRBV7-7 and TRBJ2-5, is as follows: GAGVSQSPRYKVTKRGQDVTLRCDPISSHATLYWYQQALGQGPEFLTYFNYEAQPDKSGLPSDRFSAERPEGSISTLTIQRTEQRDSAMYRCASSFGTGEETQYFGPGTRLLVL.

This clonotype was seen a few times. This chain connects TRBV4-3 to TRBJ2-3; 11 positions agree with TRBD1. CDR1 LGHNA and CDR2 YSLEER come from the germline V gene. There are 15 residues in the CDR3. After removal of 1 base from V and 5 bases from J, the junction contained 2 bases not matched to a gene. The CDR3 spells CASSQVGTGGDTQYF. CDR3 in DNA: TGCGCCAGCAGCCAAGTGGGGACAGGGGGAGATACGCAGTATTTT.

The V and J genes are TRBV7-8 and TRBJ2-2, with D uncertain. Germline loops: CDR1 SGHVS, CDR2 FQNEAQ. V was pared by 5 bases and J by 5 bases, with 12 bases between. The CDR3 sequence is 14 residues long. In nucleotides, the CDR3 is TGTGCCAGCAGCCCCCGTTGGGTTACCGGGGAGCTGTTTTTT. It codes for CASSPRWVTGELFF.

Written as DNA, the CDR3 is TGTGCCAGCGGTTTGTGGAAGGGAAACACCATATATTTT. The encoded protein is CASGLWKGNTIYF. The chain recombines TRBV7-9 with TRBJ1-3; D gene uncertain. V was shortened by 8 bases and J by 4 bases, with 12 bases between the two germline ends. The CDR3 runs 13 residues. Per germline, CDR1 SEHNR and CDR2 FQNEAQ (reference sequence).

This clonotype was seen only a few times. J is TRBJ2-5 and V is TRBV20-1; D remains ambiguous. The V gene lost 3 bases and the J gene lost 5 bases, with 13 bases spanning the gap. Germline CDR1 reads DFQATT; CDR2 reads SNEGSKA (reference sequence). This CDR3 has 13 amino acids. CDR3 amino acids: CSASSRSHETQYF. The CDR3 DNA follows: TGCAGTGCTAGTTCCAGGTCACACGAGACCCAGTACTTC.

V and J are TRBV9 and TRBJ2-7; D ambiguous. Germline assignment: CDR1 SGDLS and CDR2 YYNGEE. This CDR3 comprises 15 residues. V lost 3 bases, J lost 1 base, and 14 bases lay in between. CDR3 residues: CASSEAVGDSYEQYF. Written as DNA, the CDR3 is TGTGCCAGCAGCGAGGCCGTTGGTGATTCCTACGAGCAGTACTTC.

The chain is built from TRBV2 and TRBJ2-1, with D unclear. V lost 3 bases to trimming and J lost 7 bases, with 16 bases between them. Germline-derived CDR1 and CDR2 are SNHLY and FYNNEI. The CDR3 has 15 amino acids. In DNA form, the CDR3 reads TGTGCCAGCAGTGAGGAAATAGCCGTTGGGAATGAGCAGTTCTTC. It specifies CASSEEIAVGNEQFF.

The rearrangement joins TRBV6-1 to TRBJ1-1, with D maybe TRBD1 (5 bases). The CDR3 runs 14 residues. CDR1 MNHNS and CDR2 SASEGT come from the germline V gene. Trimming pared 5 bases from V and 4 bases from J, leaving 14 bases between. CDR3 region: CASSRKPGTTEAFF. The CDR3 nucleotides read TGTGCCAGCAGTCGAAAACCGGGGACCACTGAAGCTTTCTTT.